A single sample is the source of the 15 T cell receptor beta chains below, sequenced in a study of shared clonotypes between healthy human individuals. The data were produced by immunoSEQ multiplex PCR, yet TCRdb's version contains in-frame clones alone and is incomplete. The table has about 2.3 million clones, approximately 93% seen once. The sequenced sample consisted of naive CD4+ T cells from PBMCs. This sample's subset: CD45RA+ positively selected. The receptor source for this set is a young man in good health. Some clones in this sample may be carry-over from other donors' samples.

V gene TRBV19 combines with J gene TRBJ2-1; no definite D call. CDR1 and CDR2 (germline): LNHDA, SQIVND (reference sequence). V lost 3 bases and J lost 3, with 15 bases in between. The CDR3 totals 16 residues. CDR3 amino acids: CASSMIPDAHYNEQFF. The CDR3 coding sequence is TGTGCCAGTAGTATGATTCCGGATGCCCACTACAATGAGCAGTTCTTC. The complete variable domain, with remaining parts taken from reference TRBV19 and TRBJ2-1, reads DGGITQSPKYLFRKEGQNVTLSCEQNLNHDAMYWYRQDPGQGLRLIYYSQIVNDFQKGDIAEGYSVSREKKESFPLTVTSAQKNPTAFYLCASSMIPDAHYNEQFFGPGTRLTVL.

CDR3: CASSLDWRGQGNTIYF. The CDR3 DNA sequence: TGCGCCAGCAGCTTGGATTGGAGGGGGCAAGGAAACACCATATATTTT. The J gene is TRBJ1-3, the V gene TRBV5-1; 7 nucleotides match TRBD1. CDR3 length: 16 amino acids. Germline trimming cut 0 bases from V and 4 bases from J; bases unmatched to any gene: 7. Germline V gives CDR1 SGHRS, CDR2 YFSETQ.

The CDR3 nucleotides read TGCGCCAGCAGCTCCGTGGGATATGGCTACACCTTC. Translation gives CASSSVGYGYTF. The chain uses TRBV5-1 and TRBJ1-2, with D unresolved. CDR1 and CDR2 from the germline V gene are SGHRS and YFSETQ. V dropped 3 bases and J dropped 5 bases, with 8 bases sitting between them. The CDR3 spans 12 residues. Drawing the rest from reference TRBV5-1 and TRBJ1-2, the complete variable domain is KAGVTQTPRYLIKTRGQQVTLSCSPISGHRSVSWYQQTPGQGLQFLFEYFSETQRNKGNFPGRFSGRQFSNSRSEMNVSTLELGDSALYLCASSSVGYGYTFGSGTRLTVV.

This clone came up once. V and J are TRBV6-5 and TRBJ1-2, with D unclear. The ends were cut back, 0 bases at V and 0 bases at J, with 8 bases in the middle. The V gene's germline CDR1 is MNHEY and CDR2 SVGAGI. The length of the CDR3 is 15 residues. The DNA of the CDR3 is TGTGCCAGCAGTTACTCGATGGGTCCTAACTATGGCTACACCTTC. It specifies CASSYSMGPNYGYTF.

This clone was seen just once. V gene TRBV28 combines with J gene TRBJ2-7; a weak D match, TRBD1 (6 bases). The germline gives CDR1 MDHEN, CDR2 SYDVKM. The CDR3 has 12 amino acids. V shed 5 bases and J shed 7 bases, with 12 bases lying between them. The CDR3 nucleotides read TGTGCCAGCAGTCCCGGGACATTTGAGCAGTACTTC. Translating gives CASSPGTFEQYF.

The V call is TRBV5-1, the J call TRBJ2-2; D is perhaps TRBD1 (6 bases). From germline, CDR1 is SGHRS and CDR2 YFSETQ. The CDR3 covers 15 residues. V lost 4 bases and J lost 0, with 10 bases in between. The CDR3 DNA is TGCGCCAGCAGCCCGACAGGCGCGAACACCGGGGAGCTGTTTTTT. Translation: CASSPTGANTGELFF.

The CDR3 nucleotides read TGTGCCATCAGTGGGGACGGAGACTATGGCTACACCTTC. This codes for CAISGDGDYGYTF. The chain combines TRBV10-3 with TRBJ1-2; possibly TRBD1 for D (5 bases). CDR1 is ENHRY, CDR2 SYGVKD, per germline. The CDR3 consists of 13 residues. V was trimmed by 4 bases and J by 3 bases, leaving 9 bases between them.

This rearrangement joins TRBV7-3 to TRBJ2-3, with 12 bases aligning to TRBD2. Per the germline V gene, CDR1 is SGHTA and CDR2 is FQGTGA. Trimming took 6 bases from V and 4 from J; bases not matched to a gene: 5. This CDR3 has 15 amino acids. The CDR3 DNA follows: TGTGCCAGCAGTCTAGCGGGAGGGCGTTCAGATACGCAGTATTTT. As protein: CASSLAGGRSDTQYF.

The chain employs TRBV5-5 and TRBJ2-5; D possibly corresponds to TRBD2 (5 bases). V lost 6 bases and J 5 bases, leaving 14 bases between the germline ends. CDR3 length: 13 residues. CDR1 is SGHKS, CDR2 YYEKEE, per germline (reference sequence). CDR3: CASTSRVMETQYF. In DNA form, the CDR3 reads TGTGCCAGCACATCGCGGGTTATGGAGACCCAGTACTTC.

J is TRBJ1-5 and V is TRBV19; tentative D call: TRBD1 (5 bases). Per germline, CDR1 LNHDA and CDR2 SQIVND (reference sequence). The V gene lost 1 base and the J gene lost 11 bases, with 15 bases spanning the gap. There are 14 residues in the CDR3. CDR3 nucleotides: TGTGCCAGTAGTATAGTCGGGACCACTGAGGCCCAGCATTTT. This translates into CASSIVGTTEAQHF.

With respect to this clone: The identical CDR3 is also encoded by other nucleotide sequences in the sample. The chain is built from TRBV29-1 and TRBJ2-6; D remains unclear. V was clipped by 7 bases and J by 1 base, with 5 bases between them. The germline gives CDR1 SQVTM, CDR2 ANQGSEA. The CDR3 runs to 12 residues. CDR3 residues: CSASSGANVLTF. For the CDR3, the DNA is TGCAGCGCCTCGTCTGGGGCCAACGTCCTGACTTTC.

The J gene is TRBJ2-5, the V gene TRBV30; D may be TRBD2 (6 bases). The CDR3 consists of 14 residues. The V gene lost 0 bases and the J gene lost 11 bases, with 19 bases spanning the gap. Germline V gene data show CDR1 as GTSNPN and CDR2 as SVGIG (reference sequence). CDR3 protein: CAWSVVGYGGPQYF. CDR3 DNA: TGTGCCTGGAGTGTAGTTGGTTATGGAGGGCCTCAGTACTTC.

The CDR3 DNA sequence: TGTGCCAGCAGTTTATCTCGGGGGGCAAACACTGAAGCTTTCTTT. Protein sequence: CASSLSRGANTEAFF. The chain couples TRBV28 to TRBJ1-1; a weak D match, TRBD1 (6 bases). The length of the CDR3 is 15 residues. CDR1 and CDR2 (germline): MDHEN, SYDVKM. With 1 base removed from V and 2 bases from J, the gap between germline ends came to 11 bases. Full variable domain (remainder filled in from reference TRBV28 and TRBJ1-1): DVKVTQSSRYLVKRTGEKVFLECVQDMDHENMFWYRQDPGLGLRLIYFSYDVKMKEKGDIPEGYSVSREKKERFSLILESASTNQTSMYLCASSLSRGANTEAFFGQGTRLTVV.

V and J are TRBV7-9 and TRBJ1-5, with unresolved D. The CDR3 has 13 residues. CDR1 and CDR2 from the germline V gene are SEHNR and FQNEAQ (reference sequence). The ends were cut back, 5 bases at V and 7 bases at J, with 12 bases in the middle. The CDR3 region has the DNA TGTGCCAGCAGCGCCCAAACGGGGCAGCCCCAGCATTTT. Amino acid sequence: CASSAQTGQPQHF.

The chain employs TRBV5-1 and TRBJ1-2, with 7 bases lining up with TRBD1. Losses at the gene ends were 4 bases for V and 4 bases for J; bases not matched to a gene: 10. Germline-derived CDR1 and CDR2 are SGHRS and YFSETQ. CDR3 length equals 15 residues. The CDR3 region is CASSPTAGGFYGYTF. In nucleotides, the CDR3 is TGCGCCAGCAGCCCCACCGCAGGGGGTTTCTATGGCTACACCTTC.